The 16 T cell receptor beta chains presented below share a single source sample, sequenced in a study of T cells in Graves' hyperthyroidism and ophthalmopathy. Amplification yielded TCR beta CDR3 regions, with RNA transcripts as the source. HTBI primers were the set used in a first-round RT-PCR of the TCR CDR3. TCRdb redid the calling of the multiplex PCR reads with MiXCR, one entry per CDR3 protein. The sample has about 540,000 distinct CDR3 sequences, roughly 46% seen once. Sample: peripheral blood or thyroid tissue (not recorded which). The receptor source for this set is a woman between 18 and 29 years old with Graves' hyperthyroidism.

This clonotype appeared once. This rearrangement joins TRBV24-1 to TRBJ2-1; no definite D call. This CDR3 contains 13 residues. The V gene lost 2 bases and the J gene lost 5 bases, with 6 bases spanning the gap. CDR1 KGHDR and CDR2 SFDVKD come from the germline V gene. The CDR3 DNA is TGTGCCACCAGTGATTCAGCCAACAATGAGCAGTTCTTC. Residues: CATSDSANNEQFF.

This chain links TRBV30 with TRBJ1-6; D remains ambiguous. The germline V gene encodes CDR1 GTSNPN and CDR2 SVGIG (reference sequence). The CDR3 loop spans 13 amino acids. V dropped 3 bases and J dropped 1 base, with 4 bases sitting between them. The CDR3 is CAWSRSYNSPLHF. In DNA, the CDR3 is TGTGCCTGGAGCAGATCCTATAATTCACCCCTCCACTTT.

The chain employs TRBV6-1 and TRBJ2-7, with 9 positions matching TRBD1. V lost 6 bases to trimming and J lost 9 bases; unmatched junction nucleotides: 15. The CDR3 loop spans 15 amino acids. Germline-derived CDR1 and CDR2 are MNHNS and SASEGT. CDR3 in amino acids: CASRVGTGRTDTQYF. The CDR3 DNA reads TGTGCCAGCAGGGTAGGGACAGGGCGTACAGATACGCAGTACTTC.

This clonotype was seen just once. The chain combines TRBV20-1 with TRBJ1-2; no definite D call. This CDR3 has 11 residues. Germline CDR1 DFQATT, CDR2 SNEGSKA (reference sequence). Trimming removed 2 bases from V and 7 bases from J, with 8 bases in between. The CDR3 protein is CSARLRVGYTF. In DNA form, the CDR3 reads TGCAGTGCTAGACTAAGGGTTGGCTACACCTTC.

Comments on this clonotype: This may arise from a read error, as a much more abundant clone is one base away. The chain has TRBV5-8 and TRBJ1-1; D unresolved. Per the germline V gene, CDR1 is SGHTS and CDR2 is YDEGEE. Trimming shortened V by 2 bases and J by 5 bases, and 10 bases separated the two germline ends. The CDR3 is 13 residues long. CDR3 DNA sequence: TGTGCCAGCAGCTTTGCATCCGAGACTGAAGCTTTCTTT. It translates to CASSFASETEAFF.

The chain employs TRBV5-1 and TRBJ2-6; 7 bases align to TRBD1. CDR1 is SGHRS and CDR2 is YFSETQ in the germline V gene. J was trimmed by 2 bases and V by 1 base; bases with no gene match: 6. The CDR3 contains 17 residues. CDR3 nucleotides: TGCGCCAGCAGCTTGACCTTCACAGGGGCTGGGGCCAACGTCCTGACTTTC. It codes for CASSLTFTGAGANVLTF. The whole variable domain, filled in from reference TRBV5-1 and TRBJ2-6, reads KAGVTQTPRYLIKTRGQQVTLSCSPISGHRSVSWYQQTPGQGLQFLFEYFSETQRNKGNFPGRFSGRQFSNSRSEMNVSTLELGDSALYLCASSLTFTGAGANVLTFGAGSRLTVL.

This clonotype came up a few times. This chain uses TRBV18 with TRBJ2-7, with D possibly TRBD1 on 6 matching bases. V lost 2 bases to trimming and J lost 6 bases, with 14 bases between them. This CDR3 comprises 14 residues. CDR1 and CDR2 from the germline V gene are KGHSH and LQKENI. In DNA form, the CDR3 reads TGTGCCAGCTCACCAGGGGCAGGGGTCGGCGAGCAGTACTTC. Protein product: CASSPGAGVGEQYF.

The V gene is TRBV7-2, the J gene TRBJ2-5, with TRBD1 identical over 8 bases. J was trimmed by 5 bases and V by 6 bases; bases with no gene match: 23. Germline V lookup: CDR1 SGHTA, CDR2 FQGNSA. This CDR3 has 19 amino acids. This CDR3 reads CASSESVGQAGRGLETQYF. Written as DNA, the CDR3 is TGTGCCAGCAGTGAGTCGGTGGGCCAAGCGGGCAGGGGGCTGGAGACCCAGTACTTC.

At least ten counts were recorded for this clonotype. V usage is TRBV11-3 and J usage is TRBJ1-1; D unresolved. Germline values: CDR1 SGHNT, CDR2 YENEEA. V was pared by 0 bases and J by 5 bases, with 4 bases between. This CDR3 comprises 12 residues. The CDR3 DNA sequence: TGTGCCAGCAGCTTAGAGCGGACTGAAGCTTTCTTT. It specifies CASSLERTEAFF.

In regard to this clonotype: The CDR3 ends on some other residue instead of the conserved phenylalanine or tryptophan, so this is likely a read error. Because the CDR3's place on the DNA is in doubt, the DNA is left out and the CDR3 is given as listed by TCRdb. This chain uses TRBV2 with TRBJ1-2; the table's D call, TRBD1, was not checked against the DNA. Ends included, the CDR3 has 8 residues. CDR1 is SNHLY and CDR2 is FYNNEI in the germline V gene. Here the CDR3 reads CASRDGTG.

This clonotype was found many times. This chain connects TRBV7-9 to TRBJ2-7; 8 nucleotides agree with TRBD2. Germline V gene sequence: CDR1 SEHNR, CDR2 FQNEAQ (reference sequence). There are 18 residues in the CDR3. The trim removed 4 bases at V and 3 bases at J, leaving 17 bases unmatched. In DNA form, the CDR3 reads TGTGCCAGCAGCTCATCAACCCTTGGGGCTAGCGGGCGCTACGAGCAGTACTTC. The encoded protein is CASSSSTLGASGRYEQYF.

Many counts were recorded for this clonotype. The chain combines TRBV20-1 with TRBJ1-5; 7 bases match TRBD1. The length of the CDR3 is 13 residues. CDR1 DFQATT and CDR2 SNEGSKA come from the germline V gene (reference sequence). V shed 6 bases, J shed 2 bases, and the junction held 4 bases outside the gene matches. CDR3 sequence reads: CSAGQIGNQPQHF. The CDR3 nucleotides are TGCAGTGCGGGACAGATCGGCAATCAGCCCCAGCATTTT.

Worth noting for this clonotype: Given the absence of the conserved phenylalanine or tryptophan at the CDR3 end, a read error is likely. Because the CDR3's place on the DNA is in doubt, the DNA is left out and the CDR3 is given as listed by TCRdb. The rearrangement uses TRBV20-1 and TRBJ2-5; the table calls TRBD1, which could not be checked here. Germline CDR1 and CDR2: DFQATT and SNEGSKA (reference sequence). Both ends counted, the CDR3 spans 10 residues. This chain's CDR3 is CSADDRRDNT.

The chain joins TRBV2 to TRBJ2-7, with a possible D match to TRBD1 (6 bases). This CDR3 contains 14 residues. Germline assignment: CDR1 SNHLY and CDR2 FYNNEI. V was pared by 8 bases and J by 2 bases, with 16 bases between. The CDR3 sequence is CASLEAGVTYEQYF. Here the CDR3 DNA reads TGTGCCAGCTTGGAGGCAGGGGTTACCTACGAGCAGTACTTC.

This chain connects TRBV13 to TRBJ2-7; 8 bases align to TRBD2. V was clipped by 6 bases and J by 2 bases; unmatched bases: 15. CDR3 size: 17 residues. Germline loops: CDR1 PRHDT, CDR2 FYEKMQ (reference sequence). The CDR3 protein is CASSPGGISGTTYEQYF. CDR3 DNA sequence: TGTGCCAGCAGTCCTGGTGGGATTAGCGGGACTACCTACGAGCAGTACTTC.

Ten or more counts support this clonotype. This chain connects TRBV7-2 to TRBJ2-5, with D hard to call. The CDR3 covers 14 residues. V lost 5 bases to trimming and J lost 3 bases, with 13 bases between them. The germline gives CDR1 SGHTA, CDR2 FQGNSA. The CDR3 region is CASSKSRNKETQYF. CDR3 nucleotide sequence: TGTGCCAGCAGCAAAAGCAGGAATAAAGAGACCCAGTACTTC.